This TCR beta chain was sequenced during a study of blood T cell repertoires in COVID-19. Data came from immunoSEQ multiplex PCR; TCRdb stores just in-frame clones and leaves some out. The table lists over 45,000 clones, about nine tenths of them singletons. Trimming shortened V by 1 base and J by 1 base, and 7 bases separated the two germline ends. The CDR3 has 14 residues. In germline, CDR1 is MGHDK, CDR2 SYGVNS. With regard to this clone: The identical CDR3 is also encoded by other nucleotide sequences in the sample.

What was sequenced was peripheral blood. The receptor's source is a man aged 35-49 years with COVID-19, enrolled during active disease. This chain connects TRBV25-1 to TRBJ1-2, with a tentative D call TRBD1 (5 bases). CDR3 coding DNA: TGTGCCAGCAGTGAATCGGGGGATAACTATGGCTACACCTTC. It specifies CASSESGDNYGYTF.